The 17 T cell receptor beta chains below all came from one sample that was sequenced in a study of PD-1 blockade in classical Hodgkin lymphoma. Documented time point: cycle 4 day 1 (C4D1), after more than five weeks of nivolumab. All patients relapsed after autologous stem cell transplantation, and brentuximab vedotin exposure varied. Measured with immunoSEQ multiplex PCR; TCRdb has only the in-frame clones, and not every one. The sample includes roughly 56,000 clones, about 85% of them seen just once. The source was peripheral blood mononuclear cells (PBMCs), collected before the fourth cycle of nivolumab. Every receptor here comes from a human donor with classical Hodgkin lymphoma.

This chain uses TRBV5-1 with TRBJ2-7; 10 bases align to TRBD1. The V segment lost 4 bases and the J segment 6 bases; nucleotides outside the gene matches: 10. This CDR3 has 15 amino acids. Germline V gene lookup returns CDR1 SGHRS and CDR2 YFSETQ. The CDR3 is CASSARTGGPSEQYF. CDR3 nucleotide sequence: TGCGCCAGCAGCGCGAGGACAGGGGGTCCTTCCGAGCAGTACTTC.

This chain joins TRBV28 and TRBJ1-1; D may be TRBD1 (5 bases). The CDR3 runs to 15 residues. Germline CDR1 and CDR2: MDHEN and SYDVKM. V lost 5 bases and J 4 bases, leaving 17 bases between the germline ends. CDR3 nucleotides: TGTGCCAGCAGTCGAGGACCGGGGCCGGCCACTGAAGCTTTCTTT. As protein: CASSRGPGPATEAFF.

CDR3 amino acids: CASSSEAGGRGTQYF. CDR3 DNA: TGTGCCAGCAGTTCCGAAGCGGGGGGCAGAGGGACCCAGTACTTC. The chain uses TRBV6-5 and TRBJ2-5, with 9 bases fitting TRBD2. CDR1 is MNHEY and CDR2 is SVGAGI in the germline V gene. The CDR3 runs to 15 residues. V was clipped by 4 bases and J by 7 bases; unmatched bases: 10.

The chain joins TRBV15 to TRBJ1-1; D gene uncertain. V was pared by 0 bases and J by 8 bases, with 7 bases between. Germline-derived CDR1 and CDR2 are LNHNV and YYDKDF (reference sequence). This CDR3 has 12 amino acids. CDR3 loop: CATSRDGREAFF. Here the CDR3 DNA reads TGTGCCACCAGCAGAGATGGGCGAGAAGCTTTCTTT. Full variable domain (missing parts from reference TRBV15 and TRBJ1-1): DAMVIQNPRYQVTQFGKPVTLSCSQTLNHNVMYWYQQKSSQAPKLLFHYYDKDFNNEADTPDNFQSRRPNTSFCFLDIRSPGLGDTAMYLCATSRDGREAFFGQGTRLTVV.

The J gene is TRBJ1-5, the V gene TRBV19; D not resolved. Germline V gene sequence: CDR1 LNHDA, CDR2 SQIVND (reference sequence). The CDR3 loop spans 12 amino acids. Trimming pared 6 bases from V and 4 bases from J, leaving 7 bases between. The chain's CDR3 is CASRPGNQPQHF. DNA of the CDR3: TGTGCCAGTAGGCCGGGGAATCAGCCCCAGCATTTT.

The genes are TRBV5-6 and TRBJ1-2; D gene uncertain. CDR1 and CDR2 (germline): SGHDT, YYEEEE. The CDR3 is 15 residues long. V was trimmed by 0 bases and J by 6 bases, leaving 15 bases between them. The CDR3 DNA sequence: TGTGCCAGCAGCTTGGTAAGGCCAAGACTGCATGGCTACACCTTC. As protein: CASSLVRPRLHGYTF. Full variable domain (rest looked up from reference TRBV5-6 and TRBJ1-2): DAGVTQSPTHLIKTRGQQVTLRCSPKSGHDTVSWYQQALGQGPQFIFQYYEEEERQRGNFPDRFSGHQFPNYSSELNVNALLLGDSALYLCASSLVRPRLHGYTFGSGTRLTVV.

The CDR3 region has the DNA TGTGCCAGCAGCGTGACAGGGAAAGAGACCCAGTACTTC. This codes for CASSVTGKETQYF. The rearrangement uses TRBV9 and TRBJ2-5, with TRBD1 matching 7 bases. Unmatched junction bases numbered 1, after V lost 2 bases and J lost 3 bases. The CDR3 totals 13 residues. Germline V gives CDR1 SGDLS, CDR2 YYNGEE.

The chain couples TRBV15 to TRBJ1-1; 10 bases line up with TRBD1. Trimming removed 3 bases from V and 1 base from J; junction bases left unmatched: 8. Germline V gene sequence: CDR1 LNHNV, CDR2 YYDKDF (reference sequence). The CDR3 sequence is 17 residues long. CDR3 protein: CATSRGPGQGKNTEAFF. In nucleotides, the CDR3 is TGTGCCACCAGCAGGGGGCCGGGACAGGGGAAGAACACTGAAGCTTTCTTT.

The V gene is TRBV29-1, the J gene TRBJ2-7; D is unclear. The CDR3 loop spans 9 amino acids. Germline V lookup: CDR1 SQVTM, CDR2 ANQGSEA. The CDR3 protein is CNLLAPQYF. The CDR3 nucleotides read TGCAACTTGTTGGCTCCCCAGTACTTC.

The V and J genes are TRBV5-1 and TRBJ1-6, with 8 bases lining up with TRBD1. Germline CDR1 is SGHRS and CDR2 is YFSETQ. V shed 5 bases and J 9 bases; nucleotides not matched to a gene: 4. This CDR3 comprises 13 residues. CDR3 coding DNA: TGCGCCAGCAGGACAGGGGTAAGTTCACCCCTCCACTTT. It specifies CASRTGVSSPLHF.

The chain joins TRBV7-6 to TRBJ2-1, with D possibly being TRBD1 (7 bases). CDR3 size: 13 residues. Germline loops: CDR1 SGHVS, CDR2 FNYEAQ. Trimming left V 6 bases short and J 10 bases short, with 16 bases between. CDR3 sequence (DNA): TGTGCCAGCAGTTCCATTCAGGGGGGAGAGCAGTTCTTC. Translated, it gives CASSSIQGGEQFF. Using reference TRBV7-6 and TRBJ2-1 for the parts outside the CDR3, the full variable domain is GAGVSQSPRYKVTKRGQDVALRCDPISGHVSLYWYRQALGQGPEFLTYFNYEAQQDKSGLPNDRFSAERPEGSISTLTIQRTEQRDSAMYRCASSSIQGGEQFFGPGTRLTVL.

The CDR3 loop reads CASSALRGRAATNEKLFF. As DNA, the CDR3 is TGTGCCAGCAGTGCGTTGAGGGGCAGGGCAGCAACTAATGAAAAACTGTTTTTT. The gene calls are TRBV2 and TRBJ1-4; possible D gene TRBD1, 5 bases. This CDR3 region has 18 residues. The V and J ends lost 4 bases and 0 bases respectively, with 18 bases between them. CDR1 SNHLY and CDR2 FYNNEI come from the germline V gene.

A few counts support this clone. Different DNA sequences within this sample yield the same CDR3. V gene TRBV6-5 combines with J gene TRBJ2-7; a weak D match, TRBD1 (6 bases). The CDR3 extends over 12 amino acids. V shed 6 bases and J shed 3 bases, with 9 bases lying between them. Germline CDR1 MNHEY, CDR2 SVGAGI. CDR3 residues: CASRRDNYEQYF. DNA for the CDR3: TGTGCCAGCAGAAGGGACAACTACGAGCAGTACTTC.

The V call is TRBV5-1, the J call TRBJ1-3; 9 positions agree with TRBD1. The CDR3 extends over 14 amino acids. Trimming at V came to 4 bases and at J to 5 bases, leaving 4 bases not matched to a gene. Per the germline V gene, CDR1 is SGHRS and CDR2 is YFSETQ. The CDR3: CASSPGTGRNTIYF. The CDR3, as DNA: TGCGCCAGCAGCCCCGGGACAGGGAGAAACACCATATATTTT.

CDR3 DNA sequence: TGTGCCATCAGTGACTCACCGGGACAGGGGAACTATGGCTACACCTTC. This sequence encodes CAISDSPGQGNYGYTF. The chain uses TRBV10-3 and TRBJ1-2, with 10 bases aligning to TRBD1. The CDR3 contains 16 residues. The V segment lost 3 bases and the J segment 2 bases; nucleotides outside the gene matches: 6. Germline assignment: CDR1 ENHRY and CDR2 SYGVKD.

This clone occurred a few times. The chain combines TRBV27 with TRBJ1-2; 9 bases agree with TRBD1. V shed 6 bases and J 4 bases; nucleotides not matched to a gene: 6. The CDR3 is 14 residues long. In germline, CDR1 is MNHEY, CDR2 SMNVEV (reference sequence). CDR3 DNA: TGTGCCAGCAGGGGGACAGGGATAATCTATGGCTACACCTTC. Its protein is CASRGTGIIYGYTF.

The DNA of the CDR3 is TGTGCCAGTAGTATAGATCTGATGGGACGGATCACTGAAGCTTTCTTT. Amino acid sequence: CASSIDLMGRITEAFF. The chain joins TRBV19 to TRBJ1-1, with a possible D match to TRBD1 (5 bases). With 0 bases removed from V and 4 bases from J, the gap between germline ends came to 15 bases. Germline values: CDR1 LNHDA, CDR2 SQIVND (reference sequence). The CDR3 is made up of 16 amino acids.